This TCR beta chain originates from a study of cytomegalovirus exposure and HLA in healthy donors. General study results and limits: Reports indicated that the classifier achieved high specificity and sensitivity in diagnosing cytomegalovirus status.

Germline V gives CDR1 SGHVS, CDR2 FQNEAQ. Trimming cost V 8 bases and J 3 bases, with 14 bases left between them. The CDR3 loop spans 13 amino acids. This clone was seen more than once but under ten times. Its antigen is as yet unknown. TCRdb's table, derived via immunoSEQ multiplex PCR, lists solely in-frame clones and lacks some. The sample gives 150,000 to 160,000 clones, 70% to 90% of which show up once; around 22% is in the top ten. Input material: PBMCs. This chain connects TRBV7-8 to TRBJ2-7; a weak D match, TRBD1 (6 bases). This TCR derives from a man between 18 and 29 years old in good health and CMV-seropositive. The CDR3 coding sequence is TGTGCCAGCTCCCGTGGGGGCGGCTACGAGCAGTACTTC. Translation gives CASSRGGGYEQYF.